The 6 T cell receptor beta chains given below trace back to one sample, sequenced in a study of Ad26.COV2.S vaccination and SARS-CoV-2 variants. This table comes from immunoSEQ multiplex PCR, and its TCRdb copy is limited to in-frame clones, with some not included. This sample has more than 300,000 clones, with approximately 86% found just once. Treatment given: some 20 received Ad26.COV2.S at low or high dose, single or two shots; roughly five received placebo; per-sample allocation not given. Samples came from day 63 after the first vaccine or placebo injection. The specimen was peripheral blood, collected in a trial of Ad26.COV2.S vaccine versus placebo. The source of these receptors is a person aged 18-60 years who received the Ad26.COV2.S COVID-19 vaccine or a placebo.

This clone was recorded only once. The chain is built from TRBV6-5 and TRBJ1-5; TRBD1 agrees at 10 bases. With V trimmed by 6 bases and J by 11 bases, 13 bases remained unmatched. Germline CDR1 reads MNHEY; CDR2 reads SVGAGI. CDR3 length: 15 amino acids. The CDR3 region has the DNA TGTGCCAGCAGCCTTAACCGGGACAGGGGCCGGTCCCAGCATTTT. Its translation is CASSLNRDRGRSQHF.

The rearrangement joins TRBV6-5 to TRBJ2-1, with 12 nucleotides matching TRBD2. Germline V gives CDR1 MNHEY, CDR2 SVGAGI. With V trimmed by 7 bases and J by 10 bases, 8 bases remained unmatched. The CDR3 has 14 residues. The CDR3 DNA follows: TGTGCCAGCATTCTCAGAGGACTAGCGGGGGAGCAGTTCTTC. This encodes CASILRGLAGEQFF.

The chain has TRBV28 and TRBJ2-1, with 10 bases matching TRBD2. Per germline, CDR1 MDHEN and CDR2 SYDVKM. CDR3 length: 18 amino acids. After removal of 1 base from V and 6 bases from J, the junction contained 12 bases not matched to a gene. CDR3 nucleotides: TGTGCCAGCAGTTTATTCACTCCGGGACTAGCGACGATCAATGAGCAGTTCTTC. Translation: CASSLFTPGLATINEQFF.

This clone was recorded a few times. Other DNA variants within this sample encode the same CDR3. The V call is TRBV28, the J call TRBJ1-6; 7 bases line up with TRBD1. Germline V gives CDR1 MDHEN, CDR2 SYDVKM. The CDR3 extends over 15 amino acids. Losses at the gene ends were 5 bases for V and 8 bases for J; bases not matched to a gene: 9. CDR3 in DNA: TGTGCCAGCAGTCCCCCCGACAGGGACCATTCACCCCTCCACTTT. It is translated as CASSPPDRDHSPLHF.

This clone came up a few times. The chain uses TRBV14 and TRBJ2-5; TRBD2 matches 7 bases. Trimming removed 2 bases from V and 7 bases from J; junction bases left unmatched: 4. CDR1 is SGHDN, CDR2 FVKESK, per germline. CDR3 length: 13 amino acids. The CDR3 reads CASSQWREGTQYF. The CDR3 DNA sequence: TGTGCCAGCAGCCAATGGAGGGAGGGGACCCAGTACTTC.

The J gene is TRBJ2-7, the V gene TRBV5-6; weak D call: TRBD1 (6 bases). The CDR3 consists of 15 residues. V was shortened by 4 bases and J by 0 bases, with 14 bases between the two germline ends. CDR1 is SGHDT, CDR2 YYEEEE, per germline. The CDR3 loop is CASSGGQVSSYEQYF. The CDR3 DNA reads as TGTGCCAGCAGCGGGGGACAAGTGAGCTCCTACGAGCAGTACTTC.